These 10 T cell receptor beta chains originate from one sample sequenced in a study of T cell responses to AZD1222 COVID-19 vaccine. Sequencing was performed with immunoSEQ multiplex PCR; in TCRdb, only in-frame clones are kept and a portion is missing. The repertoire holds about 130,000 clones, with roughly 93% as singletons. This specimen consisted of peripheral blood, obtained on day 0 of AZD1222 vaccination. Receptors originate from an adult in good health.

The CDR3 loop reads CASSLPLIGSRGDSYEQYF. In DNA, the CDR3 is TGTGCCAGCAGTTTACCTTTAATCGGCAGCAGAGGGGACTCCTACGAGCAGTACTTC. The chain carries TRBV28 and TRBJ2-7; D possibly uses TRBD1 or TRBD2 (5 bases each). Deletions cut 2 bases from V and 0 bases from J, with 23 bases between. Looked up from germline, CDR1 is MDHEN and CDR2 is SYDVKM. The CDR3 contains 19 residues.

The CDR3 DNA reads as TGTGCCAGCAGCTTAAGGGTTGGGGGCGGCCTGCGCACAGATACGCAGTATTTT. This sequence encodes CASSLRVGGGLRTDTQYF. The rearrangement joins TRBV7-2 to TRBJ2-3, with D tentatively TRBD1 (6 bases). Per germline, CDR1 SGHTA and CDR2 FQGNSA. The CDR3 totals 18 residues. Trimming stripped 2 bases from V and 1 base from J, with 19 bases between.

This sequence joins TRBV11-3 and TRBJ2-2; tentatively, D is TRBD2 (6 bases). The germline V and J ends were trimmed by 1 base and 5 bases, with 8 bases remaining between them. This CDR3 comprises 14 residues. The germline gives CDR1 SGHNT, CDR2 YENEEA. The CDR3 is CASSLGRETGELFF. In DNA form, the CDR3 reads TGTGCCAGCAGCTTAGGGAGGGAGACCGGGGAGCTGTTTTTT.

The chain combines TRBV2 with TRBJ2-1, with 10 bases lining up with TRBD2. This CDR3 is 15 amino acids long. The V gene's germline CDR1 is SNHLY and CDR2 FYNNEI. With V trimmed by 4 bases and J by 8 bases, 8 bases remained unmatched. The chain's CDR3 is CASSASSGSRYEQFF. CDR3 nucleotide sequence: TGTGCCAGCAGTGCTTCTAGCGGGAGTAGGTATGAGCAGTTCTTC.

The V and J genes are TRBV9 and TRBJ1-3; D is ambiguous. Trimming removed 4 bases from V and 4 bases from J, with 18 bases in between. The germline V gene has CDR1 SGDLS and CDR2 YYNGEE. The CDR3 is made up of 16 amino acids. The CDR3 sequence is CASSSTVWRVGNTIYF. The DNA for the CDR3 is TGTGCCAGCAGCTCAACAGTCTGGAGAGTGGGAAACACCATATATTTT. Variable domain in full (rest from reference TRBV9 and TRBJ1-3): DSGVTQTPKHLITATGQRVTLRCSPRSGDLSVYWYQQSLDQGLQFLIQYYNGEERAKGNILERFSAQQFPDLHSELNLSSLELGDSALYFCASSSTVWRVGNTIYFGEGSWLTVV.

The chain combines TRBV28 with TRBJ2-7; 8 nucleotides agree with TRBD2. The CDR3 is 13 amino acids. V dropped 7 bases and J dropped 2; count of bases not matched to a gene: 4. Looked up from germline, CDR1 is MDHEN and CDR2 is SYDVKM. The CDR3, as DNA: TGTGCCAGCACTCGGGGGGGCGCCTACGAGCAGTACTTC. Protein product: CASTRGGAYEQYF. Combining the CDR3 with reference TRBV28 and TRBJ2-7 gives the whole variable domain DVKVTQSSRYLVKRTGEKVFLECVQDMDHENMFWYRQDPGLGLRLIYFSYDVKMKEKGDIPEGYSVSREKKERFSLILESASTNQTSMYLCASTRGGAYEQYFGPGTRLTVT.

V usage is TRBV7-2 and J usage is TRBJ1-3, with TRBD1 matching over 10 bases. The CDR3 is 18 amino acids. Germline lookup yields CDR1 SGHTA and CDR2 FQGNSA. After removal of 0 bases from V and 7 bases from J, the junction contained 12 bases not matched to a gene. CDR3 sequence (DNA): TGTGCCAGCAGCTTAGCGGGGGCGTGGGACAGGGGTCGTAACACCATATATTTT. This sequence encodes CASSLAGAWDRGRNTIYF. Together with reference TRBV7-2 and TRBJ1-3, the CDR3 gives the full variable domain: GAGVSQSPSNKVTEKGKDVELRCDPISGHTALYWYRQSLGQGLEFLIYFQGNSAPDKSGLPSDRFSAERTGGSVSTLTIQRTQQEDSAVYLCASSLAGAWDRGRNTIYFGEGSWLTVV.

The chain couples TRBV28 to TRBJ1-1; tentatively, D is TRBD1 (5 bases). Trimming left V 3 bases short and J 1 base short, with 9 bases between. This CDR3 is 14 amino acids long. Germline CDR1 is MDHEN and CDR2 is SYDVKM. CDR3 bases: TGTGCCAGCAGTTTGTATGGGGGGAACACTGAAGCTTTCTTT. Its translation is CASSLYGGNTEAFF.

The chain's CDR3 is CASSMGQGAYGYTF. CDR3 DNA: TGTGCCAGTAGTATGGGACAGGGGGCGTATGGCTACACCTTC. This sequence joins TRBV19 and TRBJ1-2; TRBD1 matches at 12 bases. V shed 3 bases and J 5 bases; nucleotides not matched to a gene: 1. The length of the CDR3 is 14 residues. Looked up from germline, CDR1 is LNHDA and CDR2 is SQIVND (reference sequence).

V gene TRBV18 combines with J gene TRBJ1-2; 9 bases align to TRBD1. Germline lookup yields CDR1 KGHSH and CDR2 LQKENI. V was clipped by 3 bases and J by 4 bases; unmatched bases: 6. This CDR3 region has 15 residues. CDR3 bases: TGTGCCAGCTCACCCCGGGACAGGGACCCCTATGGCTACACCTTC. Its translation: CASSPRDRDPYGYTF.